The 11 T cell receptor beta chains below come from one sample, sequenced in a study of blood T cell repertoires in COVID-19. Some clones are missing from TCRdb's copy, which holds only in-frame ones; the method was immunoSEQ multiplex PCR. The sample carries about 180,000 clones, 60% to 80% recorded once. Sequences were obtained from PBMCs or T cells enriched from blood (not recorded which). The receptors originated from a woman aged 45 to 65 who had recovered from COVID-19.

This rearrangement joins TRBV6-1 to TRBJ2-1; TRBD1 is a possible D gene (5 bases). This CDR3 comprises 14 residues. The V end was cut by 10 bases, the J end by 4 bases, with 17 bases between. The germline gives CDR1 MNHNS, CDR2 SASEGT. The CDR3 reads CATHFSTVYNEQFF. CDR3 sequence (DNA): TGTGCCACTCATTTTTCGACAGTTTACAATGAGCAGTTCTTC.

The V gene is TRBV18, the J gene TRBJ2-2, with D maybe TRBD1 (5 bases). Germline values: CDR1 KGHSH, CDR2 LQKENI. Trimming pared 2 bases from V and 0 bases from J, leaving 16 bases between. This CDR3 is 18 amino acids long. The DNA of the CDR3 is TGTGCCAGCTCACCAGTGAGGACATTAAGCTCGAACACCGGGGAGCTGTTTTTT. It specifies CASSPVRTLSSNTGELFF. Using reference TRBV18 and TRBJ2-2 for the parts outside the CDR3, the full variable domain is NAGVMQNPRHLVRRRGQEARLRCSPMKGHSHVYWYRQLPEEGLKFMVYLQKENIIDESGMPKERFSAEFPKEGPSILRIQQVVRGDSAAYFCASSPVRTLSSNTGELFFGEGSRLTVL.

CDR3 region: CASSLLGPQETQYF. CDR3 DNA sequence: TGTGCCAGCAGTTTACTGGGCCCCCAAGAGACCCAGTACTTC. The chain combines TRBV27 with TRBJ2-5; D gene uncertain. The CDR3 has 14 amino acids. The germline CDR1 and CDR2 sequences are MNHEY and SMNVEV (reference sequence). V was shortened by 2 bases and J by 1 base, with 8 bases between the two germline ends.

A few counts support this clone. CDR3 protein: CASSPGGVGGYTF. The DNA of the CDR3 is TGTGCCAGCAGTCCGGGGGGGGTTGGTGGCTACACCTTC. The J gene is TRBJ1-2, the V gene TRBV3-1 (or the pseudogene TRBV3-2), with D possibly TRBD1 on 5 matching bases. The germline V gene encodes CDR1 LGHDT and CDR2 YNNKEL (reference sequence). The CDR3 runs 13 residues. Trimming removed 6 bases from V and 7 bases from J, with 15 bases in between.

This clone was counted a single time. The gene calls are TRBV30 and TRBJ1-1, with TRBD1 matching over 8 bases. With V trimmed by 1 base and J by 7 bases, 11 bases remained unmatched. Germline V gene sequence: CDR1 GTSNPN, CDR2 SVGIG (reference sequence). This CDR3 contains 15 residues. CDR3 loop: CAWSGQGASANEAFF. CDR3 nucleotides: TGTGCCTGGAGTGGCCAGGGGGCGAGTGCCAATGAAGCTTTCTTT.

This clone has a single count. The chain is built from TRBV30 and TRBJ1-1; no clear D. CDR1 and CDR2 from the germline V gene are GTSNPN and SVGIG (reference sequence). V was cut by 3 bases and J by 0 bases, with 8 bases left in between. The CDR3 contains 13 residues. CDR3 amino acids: CAWRPTVNTEAFF. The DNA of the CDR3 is TGTGCCTGGAGGCCGACTGTGAACACTGAAGCTTTCTTT.

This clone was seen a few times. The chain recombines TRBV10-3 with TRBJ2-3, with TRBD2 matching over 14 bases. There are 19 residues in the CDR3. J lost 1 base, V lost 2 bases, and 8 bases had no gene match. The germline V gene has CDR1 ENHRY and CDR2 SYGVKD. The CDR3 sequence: CAISESRGLAGVGTDTQYF. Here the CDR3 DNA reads TGTGCCATCAGTGAGAGTCGGGGACTAGCGGGAGTCGGCACAGATACGCAGTATTTT.

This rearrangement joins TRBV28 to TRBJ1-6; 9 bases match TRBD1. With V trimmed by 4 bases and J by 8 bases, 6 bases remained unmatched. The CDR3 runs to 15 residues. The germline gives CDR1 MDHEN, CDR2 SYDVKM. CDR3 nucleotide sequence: TGTGCCAGCAGTTCCACAGGGGGCCGGTATTCACCCCTCCACTTT. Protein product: CASSSTGGRYSPLHF.

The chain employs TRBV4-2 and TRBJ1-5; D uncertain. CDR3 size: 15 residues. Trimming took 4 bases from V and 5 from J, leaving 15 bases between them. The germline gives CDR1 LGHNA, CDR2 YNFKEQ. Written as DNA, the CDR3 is TGTGCCAGCAGCCGAGGTGAGGGAGCGTATCAGCCCCAGCATTTT. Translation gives CASSRGEGAYQPQHF.

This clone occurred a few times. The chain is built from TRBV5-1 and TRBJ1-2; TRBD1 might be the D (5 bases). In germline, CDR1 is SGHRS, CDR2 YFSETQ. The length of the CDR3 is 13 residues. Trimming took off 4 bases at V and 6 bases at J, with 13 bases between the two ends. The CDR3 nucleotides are TGCGCCAGCAGCCAGCAGGGTTCGGATGGCTACACCTTC. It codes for CASSQQGSDGYTF.

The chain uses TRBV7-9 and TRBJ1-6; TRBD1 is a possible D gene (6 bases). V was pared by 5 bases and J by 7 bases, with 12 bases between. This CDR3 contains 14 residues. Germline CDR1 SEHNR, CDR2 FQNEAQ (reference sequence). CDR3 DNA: TGTGCCAGCAGCGTCCAGGGGTCGAATTCACCCCTCCACTTT. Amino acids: CASSVQGSNSPLHF. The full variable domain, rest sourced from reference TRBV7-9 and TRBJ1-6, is DTGVSQNPRHKITKRGQNVTFRCDPISEHNRLYWYRQTLGQGPEFLTYFQNEAQLEKSRLLSDRFSAERPKGSFSTLEIQRTEQGDSAMYLCASSVQGSNSPLHFGNGTRLTVT.